This TCR beta chain originates from a study of post-analysis software for immune sequencing data. Findings and caveats of the study: The normalized Chao1 diversity of multiple sclerosis patients was significantly lower than that of controls. Analysis by F measure revealed that same-batch samples clustered strongly together.

Comments on this clonotype: The target antigen is unknown.

Researchers reported that TCR beta cDNA libraries carried unique molecular identifiers. Approximately 500,000 cDNA molecules were recovered from an input of about 0.9 to 10 million T cells. TCRdb reprocessed the PCR reads with MiXCR, giving one entry per CDR3 protein. The data contain about 210,000 distinct CDR3 sequences, 29% of them singletons. This receptor was identified in a girl under 18 with multiple sclerosis. Material: blood.

The CDR3 loop is CASRHDRSGANVLTF. DNA of the CDR3: TGCGCCAGCAGACACGATCGCTCTGGGGCCAACGTCCTGACTTTC. This chain joins TRBV5-1 and TRBJ2-6; no firm D call. The V and J ends lost 5 bases and 0 bases respectively, with 9 bases between them. The germline gives CDR1 SGHRS, CDR2 YFSETQ. There are 15 residues in the CDR3.